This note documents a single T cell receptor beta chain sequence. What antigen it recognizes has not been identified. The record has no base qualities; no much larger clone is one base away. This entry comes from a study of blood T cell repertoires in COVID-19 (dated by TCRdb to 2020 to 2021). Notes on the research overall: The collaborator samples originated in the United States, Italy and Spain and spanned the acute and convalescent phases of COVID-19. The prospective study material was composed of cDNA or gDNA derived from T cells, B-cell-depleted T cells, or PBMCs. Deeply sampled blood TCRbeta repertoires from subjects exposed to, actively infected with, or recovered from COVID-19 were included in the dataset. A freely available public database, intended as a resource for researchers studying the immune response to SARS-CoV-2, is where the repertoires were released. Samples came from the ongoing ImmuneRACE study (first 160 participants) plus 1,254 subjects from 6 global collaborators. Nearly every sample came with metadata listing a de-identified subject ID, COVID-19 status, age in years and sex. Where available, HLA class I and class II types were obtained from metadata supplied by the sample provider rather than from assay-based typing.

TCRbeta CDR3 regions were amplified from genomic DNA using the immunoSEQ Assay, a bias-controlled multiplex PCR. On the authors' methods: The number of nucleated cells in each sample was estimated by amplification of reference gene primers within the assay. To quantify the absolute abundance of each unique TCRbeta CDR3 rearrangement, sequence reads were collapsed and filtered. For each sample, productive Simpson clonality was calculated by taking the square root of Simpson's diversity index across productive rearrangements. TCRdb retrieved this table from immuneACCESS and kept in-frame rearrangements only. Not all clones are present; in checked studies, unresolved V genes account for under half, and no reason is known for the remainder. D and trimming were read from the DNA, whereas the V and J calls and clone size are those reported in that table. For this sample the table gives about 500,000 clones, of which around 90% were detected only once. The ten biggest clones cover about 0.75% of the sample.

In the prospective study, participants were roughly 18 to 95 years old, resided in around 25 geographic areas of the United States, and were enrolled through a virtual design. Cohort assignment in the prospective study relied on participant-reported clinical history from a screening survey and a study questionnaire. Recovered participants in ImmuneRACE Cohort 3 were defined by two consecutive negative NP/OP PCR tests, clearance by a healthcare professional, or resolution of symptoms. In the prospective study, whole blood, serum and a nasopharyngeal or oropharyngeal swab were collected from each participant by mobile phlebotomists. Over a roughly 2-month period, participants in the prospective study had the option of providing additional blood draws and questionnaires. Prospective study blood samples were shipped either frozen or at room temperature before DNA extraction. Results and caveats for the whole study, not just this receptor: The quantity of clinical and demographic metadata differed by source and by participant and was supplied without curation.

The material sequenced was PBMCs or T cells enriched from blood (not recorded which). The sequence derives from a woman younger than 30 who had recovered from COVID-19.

Here the CDR3 is given as CASSFGGTGANVLTF. In nucleotide form, the sequence is TGTGCCAGCAGCTTTGGGGGGACTGGGGCCAACGTCCTGACTTTC. The chain employs TRBV7-2 and TRBJ2-6; the D gene is possibly TRBD2, with 6 bases matching. The germline V gene gives CDR1 as SGHTA and CDR2 as FQGNSA. The CDR3 has 15 amino acids, counting the end cysteine and phenylalanine. Only the CDR3 DNA is retained, 45 bases long and in frame from the first base. V lost 3 bases and J lost 2 bases; the stretch between them is 8 bases long.